The T cell receptor beta chain described here comes from a study of Graves' ophthalmopathy and Graves' hyperthyroidism. Study-wide points: Built on 13 signatures, a model told ophthalmopathy apart from stable hyperthyroidism with approximately 91% sensitivity and around 80% specificity. Most expanded clonotypes from thyroid (those above 0.001 frequency) were also found in blood.

Trimming shortened V by 3 bases and J by 0 bases, and 12 bases separated the two germline ends. Germline V CDR1 and CDR2: GTSNPN, SVGIG (reference sequence). This CDR3 spans 15 amino acids. The table lists this clonotype with a few counts. Its antigen is unknown. RNA transcripts were the template, and TCR beta CDR3 regions were amplified from them. The authors performed first-round RT-PCR with HTBI primers and then a second-round multiplex PCR. TCRdb redid the calling of the multiplex PCR reads with MiXCR, one entry per CDR3 protein. The table includes hundreds of thousands of distinct CDR3 sequences, approximately 15% detected once. Clinical symptoms, serum thyroxine, TRAb, thyroid ultrasound and orbital computed tomography were relied on for diagnosis.

The rearrangement joins TRBV30 to TRBJ1-3; no reliable D call. This clonotype originated in a woman younger than 45 with Graves' ophthalmopathy. The specimen sequenced was blood. CDR3 DNA sequence: TGTGCCTGGAGAAGCGAGACACCCTCTGGAAACACCATATATTTT. It yields the protein CAWRSETPSGNTIYF.